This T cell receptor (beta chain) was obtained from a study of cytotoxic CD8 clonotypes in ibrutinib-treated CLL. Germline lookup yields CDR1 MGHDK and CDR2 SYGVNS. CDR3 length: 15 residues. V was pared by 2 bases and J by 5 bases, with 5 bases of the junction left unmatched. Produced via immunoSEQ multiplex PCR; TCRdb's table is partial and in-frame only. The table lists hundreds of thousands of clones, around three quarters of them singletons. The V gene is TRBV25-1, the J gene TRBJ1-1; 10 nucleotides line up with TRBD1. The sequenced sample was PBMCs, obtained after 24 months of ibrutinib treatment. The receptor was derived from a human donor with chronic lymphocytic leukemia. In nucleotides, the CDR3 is TGTGCCAGCAGTGAAACCGGGACAGGGGATACTGAAGCTTTCTTT. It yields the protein CASSETGTGDTEAFF.